The clone carrying this T cell receptor beta chain was seen at least ten times. As yet, its antigen is unknown. The sample comes from a study of regulatory T cells in long-lasting Graves disease. Time point defined: newly diagnosed GD, antithyroid drugs for less than 3 months. RNA isolated from PBMCs was used to make the TCR library. Broader study findings: Exclusively peripheral blood, rather than thyroid tissue, was studied. Graves' patients with persistent disease showed TCR diversity lower than patients newly diagnosed.

CDR3-region Arm-PCR and iRepertoire HTBI primers produced the TCR beta libraries. TCRdb recomputed calls from the multiplex PCR reads with MiXCR, one row per CDR3 protein. Altogether approximately 480,000 distinct CDR3 sequences are present, around 15% being singletons, with the ten largest covering 12%. This sample was also put to use in a study of T cells in Graves' hyperthyroidism and ophthalmopathy. That work adds: Ophthalmopathy and stable hyperthyroidism were separated by a 13 V-J model.

The TCR originated in a man in his forties or fifties with Graves disease. The sequencing here drew on peripheral blood mononuclear cells (PBMCs), taken at new diagnosis, from a patient treated with antithyroid drugs.

The CDR3 reads CASSPLQYTEAFF. CDR3 coding DNA: TGTGCCAGCAGCCCCCTCCAGTACACTGAAGCTTTCTTT. The chain is built from TRBV7-9 and TRBJ1-1; D gene uncertain. The CDR3 is 13 residues long. The germline CDR1 and CDR2 sequences are SEHNR and FQNEAQ (reference sequence). V shed 5 bases and J shed 3 bases, with 10 bases lying between them.